The entry that follows covers one T cell receptor (beta chain) sequence. Its antigen is unknown. Unstimulated regulatory T cells (CD4+CD25+CD127-), CD4+CD25- non-regulatory cells, CD4 and CD8 cells were FACS-sorted from thawed PBMCs. These data belong to a study of Tregs in tolerant kidney transplant recipients. Background on the study: The nonmyeloablative bone marrow transplants came from related graft donors, with transient mixed chimerism.

Germline V gene data show CDR1 as PRHDT and CDR2 as FYEKMQ (reference sequence). The CDR3 contains 15 residues. V trimming: 3 bases; J trimming: 8 bases; junction bases outside the gene matches: 8. The data were produced by immunoSEQ multiplex PCR, yet TCRdb's version contains in-frame clones alone and is incomplete. In the table there are about 66,000 clones, roughly 92% of which are singletons. Whole-study results and caveats: Antigen-driven expansion was suggested because donor-specific Tregs expanded more than all Tregs in tolerant patients.

The genes are TRBV13 and TRBJ2-1, with 9 bases that match TRBD2. This specimen was CD8+ T cells from blood, taken before the transplant. This receptor was taken from a human donor who received a combined kidney and bone marrow transplant. For the CDR3, the DNA is TGTGCCAGCAGCTTTTCTATAGCGGGAGTGGATGAGCAGTTCTTC. It specifies CASSFSIAGVDEQFF.